These 16 T cell receptor beta chains share one sample of origin, sequenced in a study of blood T cell repertoires in COVID-19. TCRdb keeps only in-frame clones here, not all; method: immunoSEQ multiplex PCR. The repertoire holds approximately 160,000 clones, with 84% as singletons. The sequenced sample was peripheral blood. All receptors come from a woman of 80 years or more with acute or convalescent COVID-19.

This sequence joins TRBV19 and TRBJ1-1; D is unclear. From germline, CDR1 is LNHDA and CDR2 SQIVND (reference sequence). This CDR3 region has 14 residues. Trimming removed 4 bases at V and 1 base at J, with 10 bases between. The CDR3 bases are TGTGCCAGTAGTACGACTCCGGGGAACACTGAAGCTTTCTTT. This encodes CASSTTPGNTEAFF.

This rearrangement joins TRBV7-6 to TRBJ2-7; TRBD1 matches 9 bases. Looked up from germline, CDR1 is SGHVS and CDR2 is FNYEAQ. The CDR3 is 16 amino acids. J lost 5 bases, V lost 1 base, and 9 bases had no gene match. Written as DNA, the CDR3 is TGTGCCAGCAGCTTAGAGGGGACAGGGAGTCTCCACGAGCAGTACTTC. Protein sequence: CASSLEGTGSLHEQYF.

This clone was counted only a few times. The chain has TRBV5-4 and TRBJ1-1, with TRBD1 identical over 9 bases. This CDR3 is 15 amino acids long. Germline CDR1 and CDR2: SGHNT and YYREEE (reference sequence). The junction had 11 bases not matched to a gene; V was cut back by 5 bases and J by 6 bases. The CDR3 nucleotides are TGTGCCAGCAGTATACAGGGGGCCGTACTAGCTGAAGCTTTCTTT. It specifies CASSIQGAVLAEAFF.

The V and J genes are TRBV7-3 and TRBJ2-2, with D perhaps TRBD1 (6 bases). Germline V gene lookup returns CDR1 SGHTA and CDR2 FQGTGA. The CDR3 is made up of 14 amino acids. V was shortened by 1 base and J by 7 bases, with 10 bases between the two germline ends. The CDR3 DNA is TGTGCCAGCAGCTTAAACAGGGACGGCGGGGAGCTGTTTTTT. It is translated as CASSLNRDGGELFF.

V gene TRBV11-2 combines with J gene TRBJ2-2, with D perhaps matching TRBD2 (5 bases). V was cut by 7 bases and J by 3 bases, with 12 bases left in between. This CDR3 has 14 amino acids. From germline, CDR1 is SGHAT and CDR2 FQNNGV. The CDR3 region is CASMGSGYTGELFF. CDR3 coding DNA: TGTGCCAGCATGGGTTCGGGGTACACCGGGGAGCTGTTTTTT.

There are a few counts of this clone. The chain is built from TRBV7-8 and TRBJ1-3; no definite D call. The CDR3 length is 15 residues. Germline values: CDR1 SGHVS, CDR2 FQNEAQ. Trimming pared 0 bases from V and 0 bases from J, leaving 6 bases between. Here the CDR3 reads CASSLAAGSGNTIYF. CDR3 DNA: TGTGCCAGCAGCTTAGCCGCAGGCTCTGGAAACACCATATATTTT.

The CDR3 sequence: CASRPSGRAGYNEQFF. DNA of the CDR3: TGTGCCAGCAGGCCGAGCGGGAGGGCCGGCTACAATGAGCAGTTCTTC. The chain couples TRBV5-8 to TRBJ2-1, with TRBD2 identical over 10 bases. CDR1 SGHTS and CDR2 YDEGEE come from the germline V gene. After removal of 5 bases from V and 3 bases from J, the junction contained 8 bases not matched to a gene. CDR3 length equals 16 residues.

This clone turned up a few times. This chain connects TRBV3-1 (or the pseudogene TRBV3-2) to TRBJ1-5; TRBD1 matches 7 bases. CDR1 and CDR2 from the germline V gene are LGHDT and YNNKEL (reference sequence). V lost 4 bases to trimming and J lost 3 bases; unmatched junction nucleotides: 3. The CDR3 contains 14 residues. The CDR3 DNA follows: TGTGCCAGCAGCCTCGGACAGGCCAATCAGCCCCAGCATTTT. Protein sequence: CASSLGQANQPQHF.

The chain joins TRBV9 to TRBJ1-1, with D possibly matching TRBD1 (5 bases). Germline V lookup: CDR1 SGDLS, CDR2 YYNGEE. Between the trimmed V and J ends, which lost 1 base and 8 bases, there was a span of 12 bases. The CDR3 runs to 13 residues. The CDR3 region has the DNA TGTGCCAGCAGCGTATCGACGGGACTCGAAGCTTTCTTT. Its translation: CASSVSTGLEAFF.

This chain joins TRBV19 and TRBJ1-3; no clear D. With 5 bases removed from V and 2 bases from J, the gap between germline ends came to 10 bases. The CDR3 loop spans 14 amino acids. Germline lookup yields CDR1 LNHDA and CDR2 SQIVND (reference sequence). The CDR3 coding sequence is TGTGCCAGTAGTTTTAACGGGGCTGGAAACACCATATATTTT. Protein product: CASSFNGAGNTIYF.

This rearrangement joins TRBV6-7 to TRBJ1-6; TRBD1 agrees at 7 bases. TRBV6-7 is given ORF status, its function remaining uncertain. Germline trimming cut 0 bases from V and 8 bases from J; bases unmatched to any gene: 4. This CDR3 region has 15 residues. The CDR3 DNA reads TGTGCCAGCAGTTACTCCGGACAGGAGGATTCACCCCTCCACTTT. Encoded protein: CASSYSGQEDSPLHF.

The chain joins TRBV7-9 to TRBJ2-1; 11 bases are shared with TRBD1. The germline V gene has CDR1 SEHNR and CDR2 FQNEAQ (reference sequence). Trimming removed 4 bases from V and 6 bases from J; junction bases left unmatched: 2. This CDR3 spans 14 amino acids. The CDR3 reads CASSSGTGGNEQFF. CDR3 DNA sequence: TGTGCCAGCAGCTCTGGGACAGGGGGCAATGAGCAGTTCTTC.

The chain employs TRBV19 and TRBJ2-1, with TRBD2 identical over 12 bases. The ends lost 3 bases at V and 1 base at J; junction bases unmatched: 10. Germline loops: CDR1 LNHDA, CDR2 SQIVND (reference sequence). The CDR3 extends over 19 amino acids. As DNA, the CDR3 is TGTGCCAGTAGTATGTGGCGGCTAGCGGGGGGGAATTCCTACAATGAGCAGTTCTTC. Protein product: CASSMWRLAGGNSYNEQFF.

The chain carries TRBV2 and TRBJ2-1; 10 nucleotides line up with TRBD2. The V gene's germline CDR1 is SNHLY and CDR2 FYNNEI. The CDR3 sequence is 15 residues long. Losses at the gene ends were 5 bases for V and 4 bases for J; bases not matched to a gene: 5. The CDR3 region has the DNA TGTGCCAGCAGTTCTAGCGGGAGTATGTACAATGAGCAGTTCTTC. Its protein product is CASSSSGSMYNEQFF.

V is TRBV19 and J is TRBJ2-6, with D tentatively TRBD1 (8 bases). The V end was cut by 7 bases, the J end by 0 bases, with 16 bases between. Germline V gives CDR1 LNHDA, CDR2 SQIVND (reference sequence). This CDR3 has 17 amino acids. Here the CDR3 reads CASIRTGRVSGANVLTF. CDR3 nucleotides: TGTGCCAGTATTCGGACAGGGAGGGTCTCTGGGGCCAACGTCCTGACTTTC.

This CDR3 reads CASRLPGQLINEQFF. CDR3 bases: TGTGCCAGCAGACTACCGGGACAGTTAATCAATGAGCAGTTCTTC. The chain carries TRBV28 and TRBJ2-1; 7 nucleotides agree with TRBD1. CDR1 is MDHEN and CDR2 is SYDVKM in the germline V gene. The CDR3 has 15 residues. J was trimmed by 6 bases and V by 6 bases; bases with no gene match: 11.